This T cell receptor (beta chain) emerged from a study of T-cell memory formation after mild COVID-19. Across the study: TCR clustering was largely donor specific. Study findings and constraints: Clones shrinking from day 15 to 85 showed even CD4/CD8 mixes; later expanders tilted CD4+. Clones from the second wave (peaking day 37) had unconfirmed SARS-CoV-2 specificity.

A note on this clonotype: Antigen unknown.

V lost 1 base and J lost 3, with 3 bases in between. The V gene's germline CDR1 is LGHDT and CDR2 YNNKEL (reference sequence). The length of the CDR3 is 12 residues. 5'RACE primed at constant segments yielded TCR alpha and TCR beta cDNA libraries bearing sample barcodes and UMIs. TCRdb passed the 5' RACE reads through MiXCR, listing each CDR3 protein once. The sample includes about 470,000 distinct CDR3 sequences, approximately 25% of them seen just once. This rearrangement joins TRBV3-1 to TRBJ1-2, with D unresolved. This TCR was sampled from an adult woman who had mild COVID-19 (a few samples of this study predate the infection). Cell type and time point are not known. The sequencing sample was made of PBMCs or a T cell subset sorted from them (not recorded which). CDR3 in amino acids: CASSQADYGYTF. The CDR3 coding sequence is TGTGCCAGCAGCCAAGCTGACTATGGCTACACCTTC.